The 16 T cell receptor beta chains below were found in one sample sequenced in a study of beta chain features in type 1 diabetes. Expressed TCRB transcripts were sequenced, since all the RNA that had been isolated was reverse transcribed. Some clones are missing from TCRdb's copy, which holds only in-frame ones; the method was immunoSEQ multiplex PCR. The sample includes 640,000 or so clones, under 15% of them seen just once. No antigen is known for these receptors. Notes on the study in general: All four CD4+ subsets from Type 1 diabetes patients carried moderately but significantly shorter TCRB CDR3s.

Source material: naive CD4+ T cells from blood. Receptors were obtained from a man aged 18 to 30 with type 1 diabetes.

This clone was found many times. The chain links TRBV29-1 to TRBJ2-3; D is perhaps TRBD1 or TRBD2 (5 bases each). Between the trimmed V and J ends, which lost 2 bases and 0 bases, there was a span of 9 bases. Germline V gene lookup returns CDR1 SQVTM and CDR2 ANQGSEA. The CDR3 runs 14 residues. The CDR3 spells CSVESRDSTDTQYF. The CDR3 nucleotides read TGCAGCGTTGAATCCCGGGACAGCACAGATACGCAGTATTTT.

V and J are TRBV7-2 and TRBJ2-4; 7 bases map to TRBD2. Unmatched junction bases numbered 17, after V lost 1 base and J lost 8 bases. From germline, CDR1 is SGHTA and CDR2 FQGNSA. The CDR3 consists of 18 residues. The CDR3 bases are TGTGCCAGCAGCTTAGGAGTCAGTATGGTACTAGCGCGACACATTCAGTACTTC. Translation: CASSLGVSMVLARHIQYF.

This clone was picked up a small number of times. V is TRBV28 and J is TRBJ2-6, with 7 bases matching TRBD1. The V and J ends lost 6 bases and 0 bases, in that order; junction bases with no gene match: 8. This CDR3 region has 17 residues. CDR1 and CDR2 (germline): MDHEN, SYDVKM. The CDR3 sequence is CASRQGTLSSGANVLTF. The CDR3 nucleotides read TGTGCCAGCAGACAGGGGACCCTTTCCTCTGGGGCCAACGTCCTGACTTTC. The full variable domain, rest sourced from reference TRBV28 and TRBJ2-6, is DVKVTQSSRYLVKRTGEKVFLECVQDMDHENMFWYRQDPGLGLRLIYFSYDVKMKEKGDIPEGYSVSREKKERFSLILESASTNQTSMYLCASRQGTLSSGANVLTFGAGSRLTVL.

This clone was counted between two and nine times. This chain links TRBV4-1 with TRBJ1-2; the D is unclear. Germline loops: CDR1 MGHRA, CDR2 YSYEKL. The CDR3 totals 15 residues. With 2 bases removed from V and 2 bases from J, the gap between germline ends came to 12 bases. CDR3 nucleotide sequence: TGCGCCAGCAGCCAACAAGACGGGCTGAACTATGGCTACACCTTC. Protein sequence: CASSQQDGLNYGYTF.

The table lists this clone with a few counts. The J gene is TRBJ2-7, the V gene TRBV28; 8 positions agree with TRBD2. The CDR3 contains 15 residues. Germline V gene data show CDR1 as MDHEN and CDR2 as SYDVKM. The ends lost 7 bases at V and 0 bases at J; junction bases unmatched: 8. Here the CDR3 DNA reads TGTGCCAGCACCTCATATAGCGGGGACTCCTACGAGCAGTACTTC. Residues: CASTSYSGDSYEQYF.

This clone came up a few times. This sequence joins TRBV19 and TRBJ1-5; 7 nucleotides line up with TRBD1. The CDR3 length is 16 residues. V was clipped by 5 bases and J by 5 bases; unmatched bases: 12. Germline values: CDR1 LNHDA, CDR2 SQIVND (reference sequence). The DNA of the CDR3 is TGTGCCAGTAGTCCGCCGGGACAGAGATTTGATCAGCCCCAGCATTTT. It codes for CASSPPGQRFDQPQHF.

This clone was seen more than once but under ten times. The rearrangement joins TRBV29-1 to TRBJ2-3; D perhaps matches TRBD2 (5 bases). Deletions cut 0 bases from V and 6 bases from J, with 7 bases between. The CDR3 has 12 residues. The germline V gene encodes CDR1 SQVTM and CDR2 ANQGSEA. The CDR3 DNA sequence: TGCAGCGTTGAAGAGCTAGCTGATACGCAGTATTTT. Encoded protein: CSVEELADTQYF.

The chain couples TRBV5-4 to TRBJ2-1; D possibly matches TRBD1 or TRBD2 (5 bases each). The CDR3 covers 15 residues. V was trimmed by 3 bases and J by 0 bases, leaving 10 bases between them. Per germline, CDR1 SGHNT and CDR2 YYREEE (reference sequence). This chain's CDR3 is CASSYGASSYNEQFF. The CDR3 nucleotides read TGTGCCAGCAGCTACGGGGCGAGCTCCTACAATGAGCAGTTCTTC.

This clone was seen a few times. CDR3 residues: CASSVGRGQTSLPHNEQFF. The CDR3 region has the DNA TGTGCCAGCAGCGTAGGAAGGGGCCAGACTAGCCTCCCCCACAATGAGCAGTTCTTC. This chain joins TRBV9 and TRBJ2-1; 7 bases fit TRBD2. The trim removed 0 bases at V and 5 bases at J, leaving 17 bases unmatched. There are 19 residues in the CDR3. Germline V gives CDR1 SGDLS, CDR2 YYNGEE.

This clone was seen more than once but under ten times. The chain joins TRBV6-5 to TRBJ1-6; perhaps TRBD1 as D (5 bases). Between the trimmed V and J ends, which lost 6 bases and 10 bases, there was a span of 10 bases. Germline values: CDR1 MNHEY, CDR2 SVGAGI. The length of the CDR3 is 12 residues. DNA for the CDR3: TGTGCCAGCAGCCGACAGCAATCACCCCTCCACTTT. Translation: CASSRQQSPLHF.

The chain joins TRBV5-1 to TRBJ2-7; tentatively, D is TRBD2 (5 bases). There are 13 residues in the CDR3. Per the germline V gene, CDR1 is SGHRS and CDR2 is YFSETQ. Trimming pared 7 bases from V and 4 bases from J, leaving 15 bases between. The CDR3 DNA follows: TGCGCCAGCGCAAGCGCGCTAGCTTACGAGCAGTACTTC. Residues: CASASALAYEQYF.

The V gene is TRBV6-6, the J gene TRBJ2-7; 9 nucleotides line up with TRBD1. Unmatched junction bases numbered 5, after V lost 5 bases and J lost 3 bases. The CDR3 is 14 amino acids. Germline CDR1 is MNHNY and CDR2 is SVGAGI (reference sequence). CDR3 coding DNA: TGTGCCAGCAGTGCGGGACAGGGCCTCTACGAGCAGTACTTC. Amino acid sequence: CASSAGQGLYEQYF.

As regards this clone: Compared with germline, one end of the junction differs, possibly owing to a read error. The chain recombines TRBV7-8 with TRBJ2-4; the D gene is possibly TRBD1 (5 bases). Germline V gene data show CDR1 as SGHVS and CDR2 as FQNEAQ. The CDR3 sequence is 17 residues long. The CDR3 DNA reads TGTGTCAGCAGCTTAGGGGCCCATATTGTAGCCAAAAACATTCAGTACTTC. This translates into CVSSLGAHIVAKNIQYF. The full variable domain, completed using reference TRBV7-8 and TRBJ2-4, is GAGVSQSPRYKVAKRGQDVALRCDPISGHVSLFWYQQALGQGPEFLTYFQNEAQLDKSGLPSDRFFAERPEGSVSTLKIQRTQQEDSAVYLCVSSLGAHIVAKNIQYFGAGTRLSVL.

V usage is TRBV9 and J usage is TRBJ1-4; a weak D match, TRBD1 (6 bases). The CDR3 spans 14 residues. Deletions cut 1 base from V and 7 bases from J, with 11 bases between. Per germline, CDR1 SGDLS and CDR2 YYNGEE. CDR3 amino acids: CASSVSGGGEKLFF. The CDR3 region has the DNA TGTGCCAGCAGCGTAAGCGGAGGGGGTGAAAAACTGTTTTTT.

Only a few counts were recorded for this clone. V and J are TRBV7-9 and TRBJ1-1; D is possibly TRBD1 (6 bases). Germline V CDR1 and CDR2: SEHNR, FQNEAQ (reference sequence). V was trimmed by 1 base and J by 3 bases, leaving 9 bases between them. The CDR3 is made up of 14 amino acids. The CDR3 is CASSLVTGHTEAFF. CDR3 nucleotide sequence: TGTGCCAGCAGCTTAGTAACAGGGCACACTGAAGCTTTCTTT.

This clone has just a few counts. The chain recombines TRBV7-2 with TRBJ1-4; D is unclear. Germline assignment: CDR1 SGHTA and CDR2 FQGNSA. Trimming removed 5 bases at V and 1 base at J, with 8 bases between. This CDR3 contains 14 residues. The CDR3 is CASSKKGTNEKLFF. In nucleotides, the CDR3 is TGTGCCAGCAGCAAAAAGGGAACTAATGAAAAACTGTTTTTT.